The clone carrying this T cell receptor beta chain showed up just a few times. The target antigen is unknown. The sample comes from a study of cytomegalovirus exposure and HLA in healthy donors. For the study at large: Genotyping showed 75% to 90% of almost 400 donors falling in the Caucasian-associated ancestry cluster. Notes on the study in general: In vitro data verified a few CMV-associated chains as specific for CMV antigens. In most subjects, TCR beta sequences reportedly gave accurate predictions of HLA-A and HLA-B alleles. TCR beta V- and J-gene trimming, according to a later analysis, was linked to a missense DCLRE1C variant.

Amplification used 60 Vbeta primers and 13 Jbeta primers. Data came from immunoSEQ multiplex PCR; TCRdb stores just in-frame clones and leaves some out. The sample contains roughly 200,000 clones, around 78% of which appear only once. Between the trimmed V and J ends, which lost 2 bases and 4 bases, there was a span of 18 bases. Germline-derived CDR1 and CDR2 are GTSNPN and SVGIG (reference sequence). The CDR3 loop spans 16 amino acids. The chain uses TRBV30 and TRBJ1-3; D gene unclear. Sequencing was performed on PBMCs. This receptor was obtained from a woman under 40 in good health and CMV-seropositive. The CDR3 region is CAWSHPGRSRGNTIYF. CDR3 sequence (DNA): TGTGCCTGGAGTCATCCGGGGAGGTCAAGAGGAAACACCATATATTTT.